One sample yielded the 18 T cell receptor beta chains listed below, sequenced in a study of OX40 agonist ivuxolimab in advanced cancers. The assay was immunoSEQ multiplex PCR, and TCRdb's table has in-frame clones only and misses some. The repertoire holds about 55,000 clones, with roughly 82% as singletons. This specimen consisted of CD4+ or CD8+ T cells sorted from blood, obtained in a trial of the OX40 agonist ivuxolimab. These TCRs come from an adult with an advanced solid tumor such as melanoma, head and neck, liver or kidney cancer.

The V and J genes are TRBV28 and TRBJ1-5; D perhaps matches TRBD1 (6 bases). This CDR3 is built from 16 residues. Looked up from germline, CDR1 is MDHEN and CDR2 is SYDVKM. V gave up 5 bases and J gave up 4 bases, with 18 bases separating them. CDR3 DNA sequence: TGTGCCAGCAGTAGACCAACAGGGAGCGGTAATCAGCCCCAGCATTTT. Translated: CASSRPTGSGNQPQHF. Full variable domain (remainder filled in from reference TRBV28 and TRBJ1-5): DVKVTQSSRYLVKRTGEKVFLECVQDMDHENMFWYRQDPGLGLRLIYFSYDVKMKEKGDIPEGYSVSREKKERFSLILESASTNQTSMYLCASSRPTGSGNQPQHFGDGTRLSIL.

The CDR3 spells CASRLSLASVNEQFF. In DNA, the CDR3 is TGTGCCAGCAGACTGTCCCTGGCTAGCGTCAATGAGCAGTTCTTC. The V call is TRBV6-5, the J call TRBJ2-1; a possible D gene is TRBD2 (6 bases). The CDR3 has 15 residues. CDR1 and CDR2 from the germline V gene are MNHEY and SVGAGI. V was clipped by 6 bases and J by 6 bases, with 18 bases between them.

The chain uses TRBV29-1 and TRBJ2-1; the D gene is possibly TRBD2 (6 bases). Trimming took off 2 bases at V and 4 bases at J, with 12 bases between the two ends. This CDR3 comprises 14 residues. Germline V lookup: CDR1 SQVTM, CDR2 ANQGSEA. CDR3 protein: CSVERVAAYNEQFF. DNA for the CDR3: TGCAGCGTTGAAAGAGTAGCGGCTTACAATGAGCAGTTCTTC.

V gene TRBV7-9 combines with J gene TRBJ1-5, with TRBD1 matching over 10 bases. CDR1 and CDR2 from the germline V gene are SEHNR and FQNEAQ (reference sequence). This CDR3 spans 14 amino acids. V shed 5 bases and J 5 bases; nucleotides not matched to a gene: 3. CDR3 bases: TGTGCCAGCAGCGACAGGGGGCAGGATCAGCCCCAGCATTTT. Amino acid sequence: CASSDRGQDQPQHF.

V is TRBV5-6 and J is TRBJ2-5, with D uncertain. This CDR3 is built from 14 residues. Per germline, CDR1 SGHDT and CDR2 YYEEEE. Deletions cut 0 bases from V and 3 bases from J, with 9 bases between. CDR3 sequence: CASSLAQAEETQYF. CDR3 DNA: TGTGCCAGCAGCTTGGCGCAGGCCGAAGAGACCCAGTACTTC.

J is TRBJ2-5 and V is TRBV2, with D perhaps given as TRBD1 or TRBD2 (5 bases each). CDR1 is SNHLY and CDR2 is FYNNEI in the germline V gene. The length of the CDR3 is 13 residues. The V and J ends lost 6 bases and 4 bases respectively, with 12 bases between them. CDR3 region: CASRQGAGETQYF. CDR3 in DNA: TGTGCCAGCAGGCAGGGTGCGGGAGAGACCCAGTACTTC.

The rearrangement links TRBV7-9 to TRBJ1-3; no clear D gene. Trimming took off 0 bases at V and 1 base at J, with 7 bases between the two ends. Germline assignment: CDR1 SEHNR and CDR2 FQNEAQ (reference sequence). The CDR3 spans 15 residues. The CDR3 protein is CASSLALGSGNTIYF. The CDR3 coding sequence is TGTGCCAGCAGCTTAGCTTTGGGGTCTGGAAACACCATATATTTT.

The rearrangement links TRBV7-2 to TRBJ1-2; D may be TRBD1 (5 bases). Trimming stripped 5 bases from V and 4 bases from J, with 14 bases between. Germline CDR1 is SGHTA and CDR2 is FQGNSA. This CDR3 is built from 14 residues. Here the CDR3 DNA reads TGTGCCAGCAGCGTTACCGAGGGACTCTATGGCTACACCTTC. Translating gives CASSVTEGLYGYTF.

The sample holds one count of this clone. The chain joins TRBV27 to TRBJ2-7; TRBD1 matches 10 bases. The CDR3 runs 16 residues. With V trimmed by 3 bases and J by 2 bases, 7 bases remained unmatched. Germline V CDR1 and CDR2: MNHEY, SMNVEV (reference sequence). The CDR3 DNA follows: TGTGCCAGCAGTTTCCACCAGGGACAGGGGACCTACGAGCAGTACTTC. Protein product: CASSFHQGQGTYEQYF.

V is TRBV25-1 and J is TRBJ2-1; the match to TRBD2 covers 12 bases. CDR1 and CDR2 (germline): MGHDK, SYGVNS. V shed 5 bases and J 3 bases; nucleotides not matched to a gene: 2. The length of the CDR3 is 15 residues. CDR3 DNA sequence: TGTGCCAGCAGTTCACTAGCGGGGGGCTACAATGAGCAGTTCTTC. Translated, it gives CASSSLAGGYNEQFF.

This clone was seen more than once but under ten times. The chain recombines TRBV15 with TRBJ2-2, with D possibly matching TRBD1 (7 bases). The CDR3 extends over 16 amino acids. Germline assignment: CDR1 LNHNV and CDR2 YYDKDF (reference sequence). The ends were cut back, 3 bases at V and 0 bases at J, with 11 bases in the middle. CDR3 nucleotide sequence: TGTGCCACCAGCAGGGGCGGGACAGCGAACACCGGGGAGCTGTTTTTT. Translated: CATSRGGTANTGELFF.

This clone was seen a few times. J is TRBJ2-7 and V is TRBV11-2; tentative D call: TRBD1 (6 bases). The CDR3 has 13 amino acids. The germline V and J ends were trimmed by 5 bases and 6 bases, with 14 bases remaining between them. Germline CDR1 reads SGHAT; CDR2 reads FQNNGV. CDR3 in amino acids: CASSPYRDLEQYF. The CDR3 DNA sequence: TGTGCCAGCAGCCCCTACAGGGATCTCGAGCAGTACTTC.

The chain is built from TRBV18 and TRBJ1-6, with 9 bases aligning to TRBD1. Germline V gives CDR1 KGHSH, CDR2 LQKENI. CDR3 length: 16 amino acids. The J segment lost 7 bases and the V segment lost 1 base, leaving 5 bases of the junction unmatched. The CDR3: CASSPQGQGGNSPLHF. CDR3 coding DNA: TGTGCCAGCTCACCACAGGGACAGGGAGGGAATTCACCCCTCCACTTT.

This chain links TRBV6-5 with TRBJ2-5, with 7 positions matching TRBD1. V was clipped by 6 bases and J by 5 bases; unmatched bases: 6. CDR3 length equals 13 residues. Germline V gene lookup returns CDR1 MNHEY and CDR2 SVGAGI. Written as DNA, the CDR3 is TGTGCCAGCAGAAGAGGGGGCAGGGAGACCCAGTACTTC. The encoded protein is CASRRGGRETQYF.

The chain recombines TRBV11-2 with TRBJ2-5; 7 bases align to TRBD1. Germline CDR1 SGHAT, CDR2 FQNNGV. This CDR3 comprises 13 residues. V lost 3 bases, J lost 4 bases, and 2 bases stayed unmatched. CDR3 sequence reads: CASSFYRGETQYF. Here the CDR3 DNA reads TGTGCCAGCAGCTTTTACAGGGGAGAGACCCAGTACTTC.

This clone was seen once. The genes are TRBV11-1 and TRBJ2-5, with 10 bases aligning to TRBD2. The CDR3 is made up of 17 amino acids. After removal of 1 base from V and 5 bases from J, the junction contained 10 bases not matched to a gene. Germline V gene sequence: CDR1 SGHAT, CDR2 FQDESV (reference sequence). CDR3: CASSLESGRAKKETQYF. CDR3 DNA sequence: TGTGCCAGCAGCTTAGAAAGCGGGAGGGCCAAAAAGGAGACCCAGTACTTC.

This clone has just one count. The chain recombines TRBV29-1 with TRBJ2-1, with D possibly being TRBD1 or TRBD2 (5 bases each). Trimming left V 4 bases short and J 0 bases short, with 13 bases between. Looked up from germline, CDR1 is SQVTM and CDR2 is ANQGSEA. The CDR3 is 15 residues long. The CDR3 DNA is TGCAGCGTTGGGGGCGGGTCAATCTCCTACAATGAGCAGTTCTTC. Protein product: CSVGGGSISYNEQFF.

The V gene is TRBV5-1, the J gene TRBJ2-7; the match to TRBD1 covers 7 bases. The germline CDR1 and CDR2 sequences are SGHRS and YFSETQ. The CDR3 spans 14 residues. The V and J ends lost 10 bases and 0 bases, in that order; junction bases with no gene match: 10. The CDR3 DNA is TGCGCCTGCTCCCCGGGACAGAGCTCCTACGAGCAGTACTTC. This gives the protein CACSPGQSSYEQYF.